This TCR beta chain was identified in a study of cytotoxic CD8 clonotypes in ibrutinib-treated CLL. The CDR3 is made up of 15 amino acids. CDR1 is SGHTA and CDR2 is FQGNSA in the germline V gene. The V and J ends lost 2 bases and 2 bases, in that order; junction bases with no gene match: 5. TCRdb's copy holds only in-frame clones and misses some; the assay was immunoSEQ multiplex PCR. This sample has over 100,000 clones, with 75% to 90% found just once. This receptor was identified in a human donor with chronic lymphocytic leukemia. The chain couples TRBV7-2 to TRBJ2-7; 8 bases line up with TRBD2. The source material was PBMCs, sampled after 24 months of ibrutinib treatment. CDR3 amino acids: CASSLRTSLPYEQYF. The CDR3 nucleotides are TGTGCCAGCAGCTTACGGACTAGCTTGCCCTACGAGCAGTACTTC.